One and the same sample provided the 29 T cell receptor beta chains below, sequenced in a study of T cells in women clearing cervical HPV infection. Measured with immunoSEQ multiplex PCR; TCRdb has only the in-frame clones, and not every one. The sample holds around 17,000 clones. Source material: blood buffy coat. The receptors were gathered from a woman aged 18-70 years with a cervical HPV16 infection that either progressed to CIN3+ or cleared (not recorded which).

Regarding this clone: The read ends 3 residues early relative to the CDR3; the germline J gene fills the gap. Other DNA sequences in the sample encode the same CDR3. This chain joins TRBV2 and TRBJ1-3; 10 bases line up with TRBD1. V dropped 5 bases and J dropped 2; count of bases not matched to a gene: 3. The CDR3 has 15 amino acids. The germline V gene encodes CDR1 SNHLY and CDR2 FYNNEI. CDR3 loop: CASSSGTGAGNTIYF. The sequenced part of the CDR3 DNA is TGTGCCAGCAGTTCCGGGACAGGGGCTGGAAACACC.

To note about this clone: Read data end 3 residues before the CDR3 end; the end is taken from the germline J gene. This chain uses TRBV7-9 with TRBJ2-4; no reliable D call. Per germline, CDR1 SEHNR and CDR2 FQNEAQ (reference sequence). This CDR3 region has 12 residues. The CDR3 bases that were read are TGTGCCAGCAGCTTAGATGCAGGTCTT. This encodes CASSLDAGL. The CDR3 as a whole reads CASSLDAGLQYF.

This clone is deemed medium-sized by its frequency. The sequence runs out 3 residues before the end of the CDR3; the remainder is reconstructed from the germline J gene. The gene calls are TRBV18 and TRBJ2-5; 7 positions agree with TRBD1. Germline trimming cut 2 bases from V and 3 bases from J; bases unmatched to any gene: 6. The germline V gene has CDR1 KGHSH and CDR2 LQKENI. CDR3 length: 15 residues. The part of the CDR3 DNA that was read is TGTGCCAGCTCACCAATCACAGGGGTAGAAGAGACC. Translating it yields CASSPITGVEET. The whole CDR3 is CASSPITGVEETQYF.

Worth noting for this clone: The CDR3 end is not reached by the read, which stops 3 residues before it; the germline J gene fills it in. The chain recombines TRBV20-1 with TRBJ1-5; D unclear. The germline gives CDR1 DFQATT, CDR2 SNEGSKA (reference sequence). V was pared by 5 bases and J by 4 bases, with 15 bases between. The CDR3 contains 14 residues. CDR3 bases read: TGCAGTGCTCCTGACACCGGAAGAAATCAGCCC. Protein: CSAPDTGRNQP. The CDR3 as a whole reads CSAPDTGRNQPQHF.

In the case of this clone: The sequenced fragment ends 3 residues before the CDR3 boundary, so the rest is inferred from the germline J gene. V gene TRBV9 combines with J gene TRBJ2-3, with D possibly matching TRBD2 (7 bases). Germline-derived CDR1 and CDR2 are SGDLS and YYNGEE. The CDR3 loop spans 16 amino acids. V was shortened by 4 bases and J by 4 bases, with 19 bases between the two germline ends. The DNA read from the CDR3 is TGTGCCAGCAGCCTCCTCGGGGGGCTCAACGCAGATACG. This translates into CASSLLGGLNADT. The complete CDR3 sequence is CASSLLGGLNADTQYF.

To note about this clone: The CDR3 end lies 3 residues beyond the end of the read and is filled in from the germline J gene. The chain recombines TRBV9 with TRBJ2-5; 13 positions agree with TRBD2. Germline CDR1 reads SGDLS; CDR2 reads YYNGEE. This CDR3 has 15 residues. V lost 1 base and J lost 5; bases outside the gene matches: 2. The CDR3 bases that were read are TGTGCCAGCAGCGTAACTAGCGGGGGGGTTGAGACC. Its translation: CASSVTSGGVET. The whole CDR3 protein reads CASSVTSGGVETQYF.

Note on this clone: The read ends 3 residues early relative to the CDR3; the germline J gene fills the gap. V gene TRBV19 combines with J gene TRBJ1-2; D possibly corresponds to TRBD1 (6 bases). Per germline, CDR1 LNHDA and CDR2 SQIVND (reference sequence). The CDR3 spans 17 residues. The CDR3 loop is CASSKSGVPSSYNDYTF. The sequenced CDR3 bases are TGTGCCAGTAGTAAATCAGGGGTCCCGAGCTCCTACAATGAC.

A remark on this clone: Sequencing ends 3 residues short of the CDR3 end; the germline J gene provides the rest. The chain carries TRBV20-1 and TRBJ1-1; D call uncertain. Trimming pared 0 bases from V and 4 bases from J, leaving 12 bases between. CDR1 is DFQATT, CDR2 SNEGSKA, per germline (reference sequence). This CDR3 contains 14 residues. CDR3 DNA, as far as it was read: TGCAGTGCTAGAGATGGGCGGGGAACCACTGAA. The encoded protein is CSARDGRGTTE. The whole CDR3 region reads CSARDGRGTTEAFF.

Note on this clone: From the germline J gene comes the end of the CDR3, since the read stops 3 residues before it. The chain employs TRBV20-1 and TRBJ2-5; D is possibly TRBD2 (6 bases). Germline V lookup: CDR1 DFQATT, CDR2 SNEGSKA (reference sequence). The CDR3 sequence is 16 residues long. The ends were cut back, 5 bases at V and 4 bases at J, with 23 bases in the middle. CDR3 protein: CSARVSGGGMRETQYF. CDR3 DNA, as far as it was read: TGCAGTGCTCGAGTGTCAGGCGGCGGGATGAGAGAGACC.

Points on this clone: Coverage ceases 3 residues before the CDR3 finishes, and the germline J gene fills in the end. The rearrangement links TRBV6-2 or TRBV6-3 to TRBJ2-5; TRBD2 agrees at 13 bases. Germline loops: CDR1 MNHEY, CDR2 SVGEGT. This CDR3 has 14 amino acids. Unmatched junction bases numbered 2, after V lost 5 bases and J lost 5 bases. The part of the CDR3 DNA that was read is TGTGCCAGCAGTCAGGGACTAGCGGGGGAGACC. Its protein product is CASSQGLAGET. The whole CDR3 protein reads CASSQGLAGETQYF.

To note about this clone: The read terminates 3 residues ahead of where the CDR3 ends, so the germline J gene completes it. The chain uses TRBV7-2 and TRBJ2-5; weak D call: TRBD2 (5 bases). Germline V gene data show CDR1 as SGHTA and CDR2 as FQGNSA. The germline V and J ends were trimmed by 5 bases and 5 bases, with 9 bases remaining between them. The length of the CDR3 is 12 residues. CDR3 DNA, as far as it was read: TGTGCCAGCAGCCGAGGGTGGGAGACC. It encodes CASSRGWET. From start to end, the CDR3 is CASSRGWETQYF. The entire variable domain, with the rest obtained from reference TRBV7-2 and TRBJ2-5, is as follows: GAGVSQSPSNKVTEKGKDVELRCDPISGHTALYWYRQSLGQGLEFLIYFQGNSAPDKSGLPSDRFSAERTGGSVSTLTIQRTQQEDSAVYLCASSRGWETQYFGPGTRLLVL.

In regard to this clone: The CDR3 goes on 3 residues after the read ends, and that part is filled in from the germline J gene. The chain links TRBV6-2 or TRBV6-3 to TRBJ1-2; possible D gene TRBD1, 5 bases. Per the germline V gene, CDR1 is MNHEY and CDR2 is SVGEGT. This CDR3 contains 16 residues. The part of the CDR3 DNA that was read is TGTGCCAGCAGTCCGGCCGGGACTAGCGGGAGATACGAC. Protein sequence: CASSPAGTSGRYD. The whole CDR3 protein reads CASSPAGTSGRYDYTF.

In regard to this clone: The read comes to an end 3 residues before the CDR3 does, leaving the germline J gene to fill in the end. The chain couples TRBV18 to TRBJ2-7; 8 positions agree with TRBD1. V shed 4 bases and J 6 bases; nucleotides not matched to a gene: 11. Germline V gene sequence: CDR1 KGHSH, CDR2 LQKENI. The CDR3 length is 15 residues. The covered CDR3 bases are TGTGCCAGCTCACTCTCCAGCCAGGGGGCAGGCGAG. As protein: CASSLSSQGAGE. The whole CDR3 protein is CASSLSSQGAGEQYF.

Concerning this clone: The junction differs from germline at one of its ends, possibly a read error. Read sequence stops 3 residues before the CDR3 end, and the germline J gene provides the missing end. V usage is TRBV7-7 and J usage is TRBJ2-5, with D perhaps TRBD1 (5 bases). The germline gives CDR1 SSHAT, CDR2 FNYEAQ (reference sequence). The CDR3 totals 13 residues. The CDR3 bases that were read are TGTGCTAGCAGCTTAGGGGCAGAAGAGACC. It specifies CASSLGAEET. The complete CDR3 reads CASSLGAEETQYF.

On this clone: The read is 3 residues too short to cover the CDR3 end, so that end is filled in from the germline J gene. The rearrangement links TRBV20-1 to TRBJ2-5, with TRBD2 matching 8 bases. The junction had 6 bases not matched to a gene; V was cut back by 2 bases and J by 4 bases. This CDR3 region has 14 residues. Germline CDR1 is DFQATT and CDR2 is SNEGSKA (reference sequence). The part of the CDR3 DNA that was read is TGCAGTGCTAGAACGGGACTAGGAAGAGAGACC. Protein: CSARTGLGRET. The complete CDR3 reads CSARTGLGRETQYF.

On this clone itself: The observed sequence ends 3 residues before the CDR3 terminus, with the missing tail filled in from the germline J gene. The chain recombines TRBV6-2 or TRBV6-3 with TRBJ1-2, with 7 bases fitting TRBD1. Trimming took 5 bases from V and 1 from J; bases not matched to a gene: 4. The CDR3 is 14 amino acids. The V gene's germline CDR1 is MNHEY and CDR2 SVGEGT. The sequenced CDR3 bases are TGTGCCAGCAGTGGGACAGCCCTTAACTATGGC. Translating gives CASSGTALNYG. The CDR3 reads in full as CASSGTALNYGYTF.

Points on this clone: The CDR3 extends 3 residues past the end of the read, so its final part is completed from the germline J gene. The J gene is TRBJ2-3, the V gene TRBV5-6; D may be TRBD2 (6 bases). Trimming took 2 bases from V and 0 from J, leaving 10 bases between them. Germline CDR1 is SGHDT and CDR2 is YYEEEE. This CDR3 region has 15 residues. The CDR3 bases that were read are TGTGCCAGCAGCTTCACGGGGACTAGCACAGATACG. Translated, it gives CASSFTGTSTDT. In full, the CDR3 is CASSFTGTSTDTQYF.

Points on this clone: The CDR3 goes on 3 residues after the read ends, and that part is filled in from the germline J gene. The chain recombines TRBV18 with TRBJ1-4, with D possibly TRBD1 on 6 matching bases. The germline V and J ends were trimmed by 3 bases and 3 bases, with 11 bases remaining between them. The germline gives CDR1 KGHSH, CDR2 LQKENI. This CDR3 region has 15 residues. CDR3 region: CASSPTGQPNEKLFF. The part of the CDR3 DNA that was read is TGTGCCAGCTCACCGACCGGACAGCCTAATGAAAAA.

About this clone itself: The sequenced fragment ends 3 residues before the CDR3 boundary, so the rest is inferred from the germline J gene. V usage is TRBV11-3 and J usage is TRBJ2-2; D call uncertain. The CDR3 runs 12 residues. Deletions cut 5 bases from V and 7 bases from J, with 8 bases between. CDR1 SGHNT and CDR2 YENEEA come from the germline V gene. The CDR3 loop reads CASSQEVGELFF. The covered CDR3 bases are TGTGCCAGCAGCCAGGAAGTCGGGGAG.

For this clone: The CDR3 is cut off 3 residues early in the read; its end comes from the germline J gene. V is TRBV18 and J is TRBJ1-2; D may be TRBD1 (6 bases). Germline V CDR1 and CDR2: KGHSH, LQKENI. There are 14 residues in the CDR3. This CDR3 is CASPSRIGTYDYTF. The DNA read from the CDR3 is TGTGCCAGCCCCTCCCGGATCGGGACATACGAC.

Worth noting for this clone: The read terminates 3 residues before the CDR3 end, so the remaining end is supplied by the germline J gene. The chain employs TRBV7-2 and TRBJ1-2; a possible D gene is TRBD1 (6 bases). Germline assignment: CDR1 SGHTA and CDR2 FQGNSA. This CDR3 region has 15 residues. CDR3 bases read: TGTGCCAGCAGCTCCGAGAGGGGAGGGGGATACGAC. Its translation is CASSSERGGGYD. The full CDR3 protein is CASSSERGGGYDYTF.

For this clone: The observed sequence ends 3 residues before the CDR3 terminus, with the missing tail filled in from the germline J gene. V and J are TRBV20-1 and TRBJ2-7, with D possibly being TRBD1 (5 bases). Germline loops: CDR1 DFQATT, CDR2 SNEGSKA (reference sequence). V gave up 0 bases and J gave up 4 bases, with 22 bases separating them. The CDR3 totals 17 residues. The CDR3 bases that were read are TGCAGTGCTAGAGATCTCTCTGGGCGAGACAGTGCGTACGAG. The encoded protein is CSARDLSGRDSAYE. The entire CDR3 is CSARDLSGRDSAYEQYF.

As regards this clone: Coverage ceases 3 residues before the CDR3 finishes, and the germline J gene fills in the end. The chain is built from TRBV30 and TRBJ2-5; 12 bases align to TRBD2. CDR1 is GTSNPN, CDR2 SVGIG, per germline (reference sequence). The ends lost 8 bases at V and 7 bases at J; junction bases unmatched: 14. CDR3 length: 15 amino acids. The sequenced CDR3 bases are TGTGCCCAGGGGACTAGCGGGCCCGCTAGGGCGACC. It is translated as CAQGTSGPARAT. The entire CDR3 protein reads CAQGTSGPARATQYF. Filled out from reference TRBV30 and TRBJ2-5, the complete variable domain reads SQTIHQWPATLVQPVGSPLSLECTVEGTSNPNLYWYRQAAGRGLQLLFYSVGIGQISSEVPQNLSASRPQDRQFILSSKKLLLSDSGFYLCAQGTSGPARATQYFGPGTRLLVL.

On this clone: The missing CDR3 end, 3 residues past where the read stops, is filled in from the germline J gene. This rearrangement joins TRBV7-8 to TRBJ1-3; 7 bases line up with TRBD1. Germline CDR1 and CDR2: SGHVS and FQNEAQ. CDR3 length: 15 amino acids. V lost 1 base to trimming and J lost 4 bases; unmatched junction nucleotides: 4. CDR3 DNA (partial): TGTGCCAGCAGCTTAGAGGGACAGCCCGGAAACACC. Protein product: CASSLEGQPGNT. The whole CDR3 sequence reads CASSLEGQPGNTIYF. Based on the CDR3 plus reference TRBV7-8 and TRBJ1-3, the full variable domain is GAGVSQSPRYKVAKRGQDVALRCDPISGHVSLFWYQQALGQGPEFLTYFQNEAQLDKSGLPSDRFFAERPEGSVSTLKIQRTQQEDSAVYLCASSLEGQPGNTIYFGEGSWLTVV.

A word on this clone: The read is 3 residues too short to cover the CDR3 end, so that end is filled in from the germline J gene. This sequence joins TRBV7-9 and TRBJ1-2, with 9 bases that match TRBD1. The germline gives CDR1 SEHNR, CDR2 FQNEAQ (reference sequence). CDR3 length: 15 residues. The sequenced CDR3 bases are TGTGCCAGCAGCCTTCTCCGGGACAGGGATACAGGC. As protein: CASSLLRDRDTG. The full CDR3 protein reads CASSLLRDRDTGYTF.

The CDR3 sequence: CASRGFPREQYF. The CDR3 bases that were read are TGTGCCAGCAGAGGCTTCCCTCGCGAG. The chain combines TRBV2 with TRBJ2-7; no clear D gene. The CDR3 end falls 3 residues outside the read, so it is completed with the germline J gene. This CDR3 has 12 amino acids. The germline V gene has CDR1 SNHLY and CDR2 FYNNEI. Trimming took 6 bases from V and 6 from J, leaving 12 bases between them. Using reference TRBV2 and TRBJ2-7 for the parts outside the CDR3, the full variable domain is EPEVTQTPSHQVTQMGQEVILRCVPISNHLYFYWYRQILGQKVEFLVSFYNNEISEKSEIFDDQFSVERPDGSNFTLKIRSTKLEDSAMYFCASRGFPREQYFGPGTRLTVT.

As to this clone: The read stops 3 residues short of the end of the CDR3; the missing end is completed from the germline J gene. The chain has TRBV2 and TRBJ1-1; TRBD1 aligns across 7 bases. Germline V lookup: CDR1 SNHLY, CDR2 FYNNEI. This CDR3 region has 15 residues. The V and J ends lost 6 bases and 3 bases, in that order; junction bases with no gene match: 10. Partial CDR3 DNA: TGTGCCAGCAGGGAGAGACAGGGCCTGGACACTGAA. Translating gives CASRERQGLDTE. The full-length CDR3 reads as CASRERQGLDTEAFF.

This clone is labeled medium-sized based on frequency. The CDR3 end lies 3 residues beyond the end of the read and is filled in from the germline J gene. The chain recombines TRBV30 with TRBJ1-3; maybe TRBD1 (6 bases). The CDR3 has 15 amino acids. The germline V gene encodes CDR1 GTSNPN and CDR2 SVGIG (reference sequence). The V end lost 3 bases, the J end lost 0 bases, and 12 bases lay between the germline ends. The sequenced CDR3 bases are TGTGCCTGGAGCACCGGGACACTCTCTGGAAACACC. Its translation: CAWSTGTLSGNT. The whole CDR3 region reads CAWSTGTLSGNTIYF.

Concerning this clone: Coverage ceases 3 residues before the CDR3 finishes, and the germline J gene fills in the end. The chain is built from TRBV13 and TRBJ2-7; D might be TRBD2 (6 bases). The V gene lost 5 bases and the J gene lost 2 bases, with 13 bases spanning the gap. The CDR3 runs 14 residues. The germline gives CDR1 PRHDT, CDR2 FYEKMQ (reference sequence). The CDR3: CASSPRAGPYEQYF. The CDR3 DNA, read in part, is TGTGCCAGCAGCCCCAGAGCGGGTCCCTACGAG.